This record concerns one T cell receptor beta chain sequence. Its target is unknown. The junction departs from the called germline gene at one end, perhaps through a read error. The length of the CDR3 is 15 residues. The germline V gene has CDR1 SSHAT and CDR2 FNYEAQ (reference sequence). This entry is derived from a study of radiotherapy plus CTLA-4 blockade in lung cancer. Overall study: Of all patients, approximately 19% responded objectively and about 34% showed disease control. Study-wide results and caveats: It was early blood T cell clone dynamics, with interferon-beta, that reportedly best predicted response. Tumor-derived TCR clones expanded in blood after radiotherapy plus ipilimumab.

The data were produced by immunoSEQ multiplex PCR, yet TCRdb's version contains in-frame clones alone and is incomplete. The data show around 82,000 clones, 84% seen once. Sample: peripheral blood, taken from a patient treated with radiotherapy plus ipilimumab. The TCR sequence derives from a human donor with non-small cell lung cancer who had stable disease on radiotherapy plus ipilimumab. The chain recombines TRBV7-7 with TRBJ2-3, with TRBD2 as a possible D gene (6 bases). CDR3 DNA: TGTGCTAGCAGCTTAGGTTTAGCGGAGACAGATACGCAGTATTTT. This gives the protein CASSLGLAETDTQYF.